This section outlines one T cell receptor (beta chain) sequence together with its context. Its antigen is as yet unknown. This CDR3 contains 16 residues. Germline assignment: CDR1 SGHDN and CDR2 FVKESK. Deletions cut 2 bases from V and 1 base from J, with 11 bases between. The sample comes from a study of blood T cells in healthy people across ages. Study outcomes and limitations: More naive CD4+ cells and higher diversity were found in long-lived than in aged donors. Any changes in expanded clonotypes were possibly confounded, as donor CMV status remained unknown.

It was with a sample-barcoded 5' primer and a J-beta primer mix that a second PCR of roughly 7 to 12 cycles was run. Each CDR3 protein is one row after TCRdb ran MiXCR on the 5' RACE reads. The repertoire holds over a million distinct CDR3 sequences, with 40% to 50% as singletons. Material: blood. This clonotype originated in a woman between 18 and 30 years old in good health. The chain links TRBV14 to TRBJ1-4; no firm D call. The CDR3 DNA reads TGTGCCAGCAGCCAATATCGGGGTGAAACTAATGAAAAACTGTTTTTT. As protein: CASSQYRGETNEKLFF.